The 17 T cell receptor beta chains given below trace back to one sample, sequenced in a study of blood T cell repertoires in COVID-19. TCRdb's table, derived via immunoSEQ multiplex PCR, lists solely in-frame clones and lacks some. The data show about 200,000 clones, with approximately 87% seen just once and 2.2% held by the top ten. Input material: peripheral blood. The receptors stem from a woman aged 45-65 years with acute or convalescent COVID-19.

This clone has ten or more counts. The CDR3 reads CAWSVLAGGSETQYF. The CDR3 coding sequence is TGTGCCTGGAGTGTACTGGCAGGGGGTTCAGAGACCCAGTACTTC. V usage is TRBV30 and J usage is TRBJ2-5; 7 bases line up with TRBD1. This CDR3 is built from 15 residues. V was clipped by 0 bases and J by 4 bases; unmatched bases: 8. Germline V CDR1 and CDR2: GTSNPN, SVGIG (reference sequence).

The CDR3 nucleotides read TGTGCCAGCAGCTCCTTTGGCGGGAGAGGTGGAGATACGCAGTATTTT. Residues: CASSSFGGRGGDTQYF. This chain joins TRBV11-2 and TRBJ2-3; 7 bases match TRBD2. CDR1 is SGHAT, CDR2 FQNNGV, per germline. The trim removed 4 bases at V and 5 bases at J, leaving 12 bases unmatched. This CDR3 spans 16 amino acids.

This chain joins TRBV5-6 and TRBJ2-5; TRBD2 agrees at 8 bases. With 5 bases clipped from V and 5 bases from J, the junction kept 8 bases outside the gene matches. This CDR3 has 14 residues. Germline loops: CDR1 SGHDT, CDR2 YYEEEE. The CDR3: CASRLTGGQETQYF. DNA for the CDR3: TGTGCCAGCAGATTAACGGGGGGGCAGGAGACCCAGTACTTC. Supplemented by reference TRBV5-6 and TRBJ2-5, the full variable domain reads DAGVTQSPTHLIKTRGQQVTLRCSPKSGHDTVSWYQQALGQGPQFIFQYYEEEERQRGNFPDRFSGHQFPNYSSELNVNALLLGDSALYLCASRLTGGQETQYFGPGTRLLVL.

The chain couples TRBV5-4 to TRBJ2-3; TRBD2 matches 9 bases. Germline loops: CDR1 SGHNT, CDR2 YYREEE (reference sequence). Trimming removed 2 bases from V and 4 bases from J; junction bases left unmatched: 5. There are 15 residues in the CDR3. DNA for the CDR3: TGTGCCAGCAGCTTCGGGCTAGCGGGGTCAGATACGCAGTATTTT. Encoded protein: CASSFGLAGSDTQYF.

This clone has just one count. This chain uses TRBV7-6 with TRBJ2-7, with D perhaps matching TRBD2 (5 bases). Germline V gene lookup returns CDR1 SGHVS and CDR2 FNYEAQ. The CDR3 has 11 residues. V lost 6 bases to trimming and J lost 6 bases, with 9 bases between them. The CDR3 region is CASSPGIEQYF. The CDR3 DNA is TGTGCCAGCAGTCCGGGAATCGAGCAGTACTTC.

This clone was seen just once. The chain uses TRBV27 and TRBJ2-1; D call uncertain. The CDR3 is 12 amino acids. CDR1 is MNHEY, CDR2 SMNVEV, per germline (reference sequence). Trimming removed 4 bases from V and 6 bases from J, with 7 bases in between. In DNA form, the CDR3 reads TGTGCCAGCAGTTCGACGGGCAATGAGCAGTTCTTC. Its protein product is CASSSTGNEQFF.

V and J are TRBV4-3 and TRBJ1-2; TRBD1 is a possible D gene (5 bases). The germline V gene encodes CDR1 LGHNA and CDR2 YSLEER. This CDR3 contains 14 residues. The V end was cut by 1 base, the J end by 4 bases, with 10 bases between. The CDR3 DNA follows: TGCGCCAGCAGCCAAGCCGCAGGGCTCTATGGCTACACCTTC. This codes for CASSQAAGLYGYTF.

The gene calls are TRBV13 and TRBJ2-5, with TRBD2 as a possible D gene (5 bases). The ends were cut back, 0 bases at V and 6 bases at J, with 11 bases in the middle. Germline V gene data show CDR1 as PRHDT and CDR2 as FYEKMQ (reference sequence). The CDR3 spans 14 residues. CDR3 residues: CASSLGGSTKTQYF. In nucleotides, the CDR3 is TGTGCCAGCAGCTTAGGTGGGAGCACAAAGACCCAGTACTTC.

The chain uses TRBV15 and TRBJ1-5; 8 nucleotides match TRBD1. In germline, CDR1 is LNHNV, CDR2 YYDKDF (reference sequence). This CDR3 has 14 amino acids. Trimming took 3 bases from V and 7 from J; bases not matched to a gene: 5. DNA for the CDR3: TGTGCCACCAGCAGGGGACAGGCCAGCCAGCCCCAGCATTTT. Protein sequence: CATSRGQASQPQHF.

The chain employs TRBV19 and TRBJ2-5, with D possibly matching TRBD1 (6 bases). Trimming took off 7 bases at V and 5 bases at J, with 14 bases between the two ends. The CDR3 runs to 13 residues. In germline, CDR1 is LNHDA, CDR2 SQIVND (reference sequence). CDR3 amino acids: CASKNRVGETQYF. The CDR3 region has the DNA TGTGCCAGTAAGAACAGGGTGGGGGAGACCCAGTACTTC.

DNA of the CDR3: TGCAGTGCTAGTGTGATGGCGGGAGAGGAGACCCAGTACTTC. Protein sequence: CSASVMAGEETQYF. The rearrangement links TRBV20-1 to TRBJ2-5; TRBD2 aligns across 7 bases. V trimming: 3 bases; J trimming: 5 bases; junction bases outside the gene matches: 9. This CDR3 is built from 14 residues. The germline V gene has CDR1 DFQATT and CDR2 SNEGSKA (reference sequence).

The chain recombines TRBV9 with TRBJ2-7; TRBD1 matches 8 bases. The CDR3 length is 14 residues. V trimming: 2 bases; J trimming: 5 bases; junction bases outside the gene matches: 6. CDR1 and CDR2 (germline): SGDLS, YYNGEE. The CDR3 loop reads CASSVTGGTDEQYF. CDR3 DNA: TGTGCCAGCAGCGTCACAGGGGGGACCGACGAGCAGTACTTC.

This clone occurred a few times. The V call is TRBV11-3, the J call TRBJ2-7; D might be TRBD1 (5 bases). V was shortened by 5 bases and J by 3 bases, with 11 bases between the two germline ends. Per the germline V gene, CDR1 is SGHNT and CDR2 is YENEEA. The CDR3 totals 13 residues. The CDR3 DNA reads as TGTGCCAGCAGCACCCACGACAGCTACGAGCAGTACTTC. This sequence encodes CASSTHDSYEQYF.

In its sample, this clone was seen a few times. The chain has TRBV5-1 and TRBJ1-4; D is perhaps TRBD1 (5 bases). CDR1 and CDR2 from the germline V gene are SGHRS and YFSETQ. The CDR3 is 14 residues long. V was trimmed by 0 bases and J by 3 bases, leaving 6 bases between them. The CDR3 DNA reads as TGCGCCAGCAGCTTGGTAGGGGCTAATGAAAAACTGTTTTTT. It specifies CASSLVGANEKLFF.

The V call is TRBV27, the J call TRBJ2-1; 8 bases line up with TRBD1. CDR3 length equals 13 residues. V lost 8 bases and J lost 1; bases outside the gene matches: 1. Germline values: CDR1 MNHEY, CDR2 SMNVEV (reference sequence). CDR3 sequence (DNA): TGTGCCAGCCGGACAGGGTCCTACAATGAGCAGTTCTTC. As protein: CASRTGSYNEQFF.

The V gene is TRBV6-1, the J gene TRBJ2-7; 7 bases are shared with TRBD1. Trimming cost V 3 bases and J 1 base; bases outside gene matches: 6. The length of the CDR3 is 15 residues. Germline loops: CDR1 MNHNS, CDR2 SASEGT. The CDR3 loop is CASSEAGGLSYEQYF. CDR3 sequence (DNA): TGTGCCAGCAGTGAGGCAGGGGGATTATCCTACGAGCAGTACTTC.

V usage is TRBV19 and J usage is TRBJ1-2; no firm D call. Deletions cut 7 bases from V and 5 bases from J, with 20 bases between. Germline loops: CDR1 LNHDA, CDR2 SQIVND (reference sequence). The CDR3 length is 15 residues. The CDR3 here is CASTLWADPGYGYTF. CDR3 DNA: TGTGCCAGTACGTTGTGGGCAGATCCTGGATATGGCTACACCTTC.